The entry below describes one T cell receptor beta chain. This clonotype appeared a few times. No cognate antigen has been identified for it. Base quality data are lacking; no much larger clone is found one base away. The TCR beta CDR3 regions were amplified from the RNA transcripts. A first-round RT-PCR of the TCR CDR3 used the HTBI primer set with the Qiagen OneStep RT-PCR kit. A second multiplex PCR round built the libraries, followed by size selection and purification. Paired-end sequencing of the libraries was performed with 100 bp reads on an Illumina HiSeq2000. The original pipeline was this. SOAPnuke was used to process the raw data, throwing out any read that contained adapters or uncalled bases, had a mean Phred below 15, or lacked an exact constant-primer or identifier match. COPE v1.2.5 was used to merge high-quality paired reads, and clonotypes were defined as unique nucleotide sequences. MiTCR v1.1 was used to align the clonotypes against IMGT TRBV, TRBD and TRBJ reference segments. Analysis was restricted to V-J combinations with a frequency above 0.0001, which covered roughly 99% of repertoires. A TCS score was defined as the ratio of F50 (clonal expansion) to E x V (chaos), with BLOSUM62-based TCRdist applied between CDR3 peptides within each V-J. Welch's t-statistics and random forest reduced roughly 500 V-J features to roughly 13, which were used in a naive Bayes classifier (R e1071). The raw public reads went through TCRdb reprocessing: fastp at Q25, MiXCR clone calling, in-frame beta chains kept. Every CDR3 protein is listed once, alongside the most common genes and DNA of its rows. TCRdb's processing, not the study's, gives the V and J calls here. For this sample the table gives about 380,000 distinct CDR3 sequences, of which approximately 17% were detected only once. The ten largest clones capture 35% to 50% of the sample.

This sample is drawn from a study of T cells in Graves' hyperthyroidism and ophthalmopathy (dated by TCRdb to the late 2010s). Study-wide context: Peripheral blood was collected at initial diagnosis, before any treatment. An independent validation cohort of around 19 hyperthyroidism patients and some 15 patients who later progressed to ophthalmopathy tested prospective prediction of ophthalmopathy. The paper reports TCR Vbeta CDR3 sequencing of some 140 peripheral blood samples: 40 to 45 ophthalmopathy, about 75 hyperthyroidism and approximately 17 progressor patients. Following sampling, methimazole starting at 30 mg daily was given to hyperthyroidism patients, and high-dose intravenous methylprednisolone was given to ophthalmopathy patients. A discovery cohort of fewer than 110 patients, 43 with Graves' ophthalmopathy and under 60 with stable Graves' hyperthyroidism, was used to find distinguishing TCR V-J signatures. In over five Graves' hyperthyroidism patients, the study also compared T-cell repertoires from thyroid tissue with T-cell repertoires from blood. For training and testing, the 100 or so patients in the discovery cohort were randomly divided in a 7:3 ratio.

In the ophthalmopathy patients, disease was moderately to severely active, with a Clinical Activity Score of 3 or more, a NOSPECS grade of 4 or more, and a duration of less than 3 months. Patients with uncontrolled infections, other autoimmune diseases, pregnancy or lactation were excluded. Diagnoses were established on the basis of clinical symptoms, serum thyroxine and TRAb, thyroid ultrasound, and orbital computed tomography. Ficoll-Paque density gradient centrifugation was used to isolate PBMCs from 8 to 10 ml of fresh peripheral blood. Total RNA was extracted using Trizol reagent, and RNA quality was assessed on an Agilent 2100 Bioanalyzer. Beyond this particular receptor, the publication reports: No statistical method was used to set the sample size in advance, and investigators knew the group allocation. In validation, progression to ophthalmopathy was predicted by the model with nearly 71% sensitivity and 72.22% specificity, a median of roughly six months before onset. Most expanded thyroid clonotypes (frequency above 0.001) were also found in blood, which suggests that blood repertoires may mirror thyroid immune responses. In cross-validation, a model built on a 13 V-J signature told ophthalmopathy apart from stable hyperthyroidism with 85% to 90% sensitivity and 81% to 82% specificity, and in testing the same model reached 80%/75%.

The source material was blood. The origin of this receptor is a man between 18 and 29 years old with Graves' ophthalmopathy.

In nucleotide form, the sequence is TGTGCCAGCTCACCACAGGGCCCCGGGGAGCTGTTTTTT. Translated, this is CASSPQGPGELFF. Recombination connected TRBV18 to TRBJ2-2, with the D gene not confidently named. Per the germline V gene, KGHSH is the CDR1 and LQKENI is the CDR2. The V and J ends are trimmed by 1 base and 6 bases, leaving 6 bases between them. From the cysteine through the phenylalanine, the CDR3 covers 13 amino acids. The DNA shown is the 39-base CDR3, in frame from base 1. The CDR3 plus the reference TRBV18 and TRBJ2-2 genes for the other parts give the full variable domain: NAGVMQNPRHLVRRRGQEARLRCSPMKGHSHVYWYRQLPEEGLKFMVYLQKENIIDESGMPKERFSAEFPKEGPSILRIQQVVRGDSAAYFCASSPQGPGELFFGEGSRLTVL.